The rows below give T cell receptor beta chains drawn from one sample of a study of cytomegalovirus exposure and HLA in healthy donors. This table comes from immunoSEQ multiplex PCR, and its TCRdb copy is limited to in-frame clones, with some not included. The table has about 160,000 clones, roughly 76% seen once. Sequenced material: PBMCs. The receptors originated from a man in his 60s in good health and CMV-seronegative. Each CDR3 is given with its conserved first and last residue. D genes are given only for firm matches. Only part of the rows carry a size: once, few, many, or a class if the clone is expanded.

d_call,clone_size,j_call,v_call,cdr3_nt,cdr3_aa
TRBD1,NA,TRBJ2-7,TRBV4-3,TGCGCCAGCAGCCAATGGGGACAGGGGGCTTTAAACGAGCAGTACTTC,CASSQWGQGALNEQYF
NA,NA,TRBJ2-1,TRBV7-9,TGTGCCAGCAGCCCTGGCAGGGCCGGGAGACTGAATGAGCAGTTCTTC,CASSPGRAGRLNEQFF
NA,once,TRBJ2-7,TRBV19,TGTGCCAGTAGTCCGGCCGGGACAAGAAGGGCCGCCTACGAGCAGTACTTC,CASSPAGTRRAAYEQYF
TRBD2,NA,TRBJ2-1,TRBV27,TGTGCCAGCAGGCCCTGGGGACTAGCGGGGGGAGTTGAGCAGTTCTTC,CASRPWGLAGGVEQFF
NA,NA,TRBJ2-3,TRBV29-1,TGCAGCGTTGTAATGGGGGCTGATACGCAGTATTTT,CSVVMGADTQYF
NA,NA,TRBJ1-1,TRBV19,TGTGCCAGTAGTATAGGGGGGCCGAACACTGAAGCTTTCTTT,CASSIGGPNTEAFF
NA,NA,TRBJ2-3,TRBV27,TGTGCCAGCAGTCCCACGACAGAAAGCACAGATACGCAGTATTTT,CASSPTTESTDTQYF
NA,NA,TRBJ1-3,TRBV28,TGTGCCAGCAGCCCAAGCCAAGGGGTTGAAAACACCATATATTTT,CASSPSQGVENTIYF
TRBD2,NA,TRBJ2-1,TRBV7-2,TGTGCCAGCAGCTTAGATCTTTTAGCGGGGGTCAATGAGCAGTTCTTC,CASSLDLLAGVNEQFF
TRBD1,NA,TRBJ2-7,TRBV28,TGTGCCAGCAGTCCACCGGGACAGGGGCCCTACGAGCAGTACTTC,CASSPPGQGPYEQYF
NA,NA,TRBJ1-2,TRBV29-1,TGCAGCGTTGAACAGGGTCATGGCTACACCTTC,CSVEQGHGYTF
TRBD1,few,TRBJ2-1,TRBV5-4,TGTGCCAGCAGCCCACAGGGGACCCCCGGCAATGAGCAGTTCTTC,CASSPQGTPGNEQFF
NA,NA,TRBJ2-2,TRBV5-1,TGCGCCAGCAGCAATACAGGGACCGGGGAGCTGTTTTTT,CASSNTGTGELFF
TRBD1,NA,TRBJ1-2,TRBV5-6,TGTGCCAGCAGCACAGACAGGGTGCATGGCTACACCTTC,CASSTDRVHGYTF
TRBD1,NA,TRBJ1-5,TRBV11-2,TGTGCCAGCAGCAGAGGACAGGCAATACCTAATAGCAATCAGCCCCAGCATTTT,CASSRGQAIPNSNQPQHF
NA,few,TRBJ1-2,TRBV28,TGTGCCAGCAGTTTACGTAGGGGCGATGTCGACTATGGCTACACCTTC,CASSLRRGDVDYGYTF
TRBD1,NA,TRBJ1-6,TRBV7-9,TGTGCCAGCAGTGTCGGACAGGGGCGTTCACCCCTCCACTTT,CASSVGQGRSPLHF
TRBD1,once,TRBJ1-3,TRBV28,TGTGCCAGCAGTTTACGGACAGGGAGCTCTAGAAACACCATATATTTT,CASSLRTGSSRNTIYF
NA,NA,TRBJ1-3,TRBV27,TGTGCCAGCAGTTTATCCGGTGGAAACACCATATATTTT,CASSLSGGNTIYF
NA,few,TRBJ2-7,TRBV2,TGTGCCAGCAGTGAATTGGGGGGGACATCCGGCGAGCAGTACTTC,CASSELGGTSGEQYF
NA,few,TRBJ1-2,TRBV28,TGTGCCAGCAGCTCCTATGGCTACACCTTC,CASSSYGYTF
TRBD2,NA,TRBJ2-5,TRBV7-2,TGTGCCAGCAGCTTAGGGTCCTTGGGGGGACTAGCGGAAGAGACCCAGTACTTC,CASSLGSLGGLAEETQYF
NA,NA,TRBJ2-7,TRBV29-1,TGCAGCGTTGAAGTAACAGGGTTAGGGGAGCAGTACTTC,CSVEVTGLGEQYF
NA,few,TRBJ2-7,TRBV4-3,TGCGCCAGCAGCCAAGACAACACAGGGTCCTACGAGCAGTACTTC,CASSQDNTGSYEQYF
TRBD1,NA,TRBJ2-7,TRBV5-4,TGTGCCAGCAGCTCCAAGGGGGGGACAGGGAAAGGGGTCTACGAGCAGTACTTC,CASSSKGGTGKGVYEQYF
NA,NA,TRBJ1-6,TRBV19,TGTGCCAGTAGGCCGGGAACCTATAATTCACCCCTCCACTTT,CASRPGTYNSPLHF
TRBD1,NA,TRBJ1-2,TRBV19,TGTGCCAGCACGACAGGGGGAACTAACTATGGCTACACCTTC,CASTTGGTNYGYTF
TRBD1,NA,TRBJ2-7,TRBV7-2,TGTGCCAGCAGCTTGGGACAGGGTTCTCATTACGAGCAGTACTTC,CASSLGQGSHYEQYF
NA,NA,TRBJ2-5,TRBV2,TGTGCCAGCAGCGAACCGCCGCTGAGGGGGGGGTTCGGGGAGACCCAGTACTTC,CASSEPPLRGGFGETQYF
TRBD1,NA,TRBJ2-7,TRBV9,TGTGCCAGCAGCGTAGATATAAGCAGGGGGCCATACGAGCAGTACTTC,CASSVDISRGPYEQYF
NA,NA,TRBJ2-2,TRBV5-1,TGCGCCAGCAGCTTGGAGGGGACTCCGGGTACCGGGGAGCTGTTTTTT,CASSLEGTPGTGELFF
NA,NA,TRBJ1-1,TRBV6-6,TGTGCCAGCAACTCACAGGGCGAGAACACTGAAGCTTTCTTT,CASNSQGENTEAFF
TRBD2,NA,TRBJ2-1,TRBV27,TGTGCCAGCAGTCCCGGGACTAGCGTGAGTGAGCAGTTCTTC,CASSPGTSVSEQFF
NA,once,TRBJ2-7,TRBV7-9,TGTGCCAGCAGCTTAGCGGAGATCGCCTACGAGCAGTACTTC,CASSLAEIAYEQYF
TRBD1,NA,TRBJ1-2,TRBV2,TGTGCCAGCATCGGACAGGGCTCCAGCGGGGGCTACACCTTC,CASIGQGSSGGYTF
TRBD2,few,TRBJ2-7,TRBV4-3,TGCGCCAGCAGCCAAGTCTCTAGCGGGAGGTACGAGCAGTACTTC,CASSQVSSGRYEQYF
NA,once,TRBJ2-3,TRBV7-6,TGTGCCAGCAGCTCCCGGGTGGAGGGGACGCAGTATTTT,CASSSRVEGTQYF
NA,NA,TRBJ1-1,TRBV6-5,TGTGCCAGCAGTTACTACGGGACACAGAACACTGAAGCTTTCTTT,CASSYYGTQNTEAFF
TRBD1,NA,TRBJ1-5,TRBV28,TGTGCCAGCAGAGACAGGGGGCAGGTTGATCAGCCCCAGCATTTT,CASRDRGQVDQPQHF
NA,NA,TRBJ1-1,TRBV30,TGTGCCTGGATTGGGACACCGGCCAGGGCGCACACTGAAGCTTTCTTT,CAWIGTPARAHTEAFF
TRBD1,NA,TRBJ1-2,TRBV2,TGTGCCAGCAGTTTTGGACAGGGGGCGAAGTATGGCTACACCTTC,CASSFGQGAKYGYTF
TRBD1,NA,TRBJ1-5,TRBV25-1,TGTGCCAGCAGTGACCAGACAGGGCGTCAGCCCCAGCATTTT,CASSDQTGRQPQHF
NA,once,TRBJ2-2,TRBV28,TGTGCCAGCAGTTTAGGACAGAACACCGGGGAGCTGTTTTTT,CASSLGQNTGELFF
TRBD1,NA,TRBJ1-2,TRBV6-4,TGTGCCAGCAGTGCTAGACAGGGGGCGGATGGCTACACCTTC,CASSARQGADGYTF
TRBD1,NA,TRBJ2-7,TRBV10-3,TGTGCCATCAGACCCCCAGGGGGCAGCGAGCAGTACTTC,CAIRPPGGSEQYF
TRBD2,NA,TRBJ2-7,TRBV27,TGTGCCAGCAGTTTGAGGCGGGAGGGGGTCTACGAGCAGTACTTC,CASSLRREGVYEQYF
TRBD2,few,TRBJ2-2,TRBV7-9,TGTTCCAGCAGGACTCTAGCGGGAGGGCCGACCGGGGAGCTGTTTTTT,CSSRTLAGGPTGELFF
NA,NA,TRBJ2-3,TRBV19,TGTGCCAGTAGTATAGGGGGGCTAGTGGCAGATACGCAGTATTTT,CASSIGGLVADTQYF
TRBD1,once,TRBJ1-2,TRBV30,TGTGCCTGGGGGAAGGGGACAGATCGTGGCTACACCTTC,CAWGKGTDRGYTF
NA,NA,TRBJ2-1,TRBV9,TGTGCCAGCAGCGTAGTCAGCTCAGCGTTTAATGAGCAGTTCTTC,CASSVVSSAFNEQFF
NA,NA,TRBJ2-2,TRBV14,TGTGCCAGCAGCCAAGGGGCAGGGAAAAGCGTCACCGGGGAGCTGTTTTTT,CASSQGAGKSVTGELFF
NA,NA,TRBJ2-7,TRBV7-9,TGTGCCAGCAAAAGGACAGGGGCAGCGGGAGGCGAGCAGTACTTC,CASKRTGAAGGEQYF
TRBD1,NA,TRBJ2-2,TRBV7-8,TGTGCCAGCAGCCGAAGGGGACAGGCCCACACCGGGGAGCTGTTTTTT,CASSRRGQAHTGELFF
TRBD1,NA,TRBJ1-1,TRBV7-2,TGTGCCAGCAGCCGGACAGGGGGTGAGGTCACTGAAGCTTTCTTT,CASSRTGGEVTEAFF
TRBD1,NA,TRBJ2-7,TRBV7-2,TGTGCCAGCAGCTTCCGGACAGGGGGCGGTTACGAGCAGTACTTC,CASSFRTGGGYEQYF
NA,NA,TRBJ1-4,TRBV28,TGTGCCAGCAGTTTACGTGCGGCTAATGAAAAACTGTTTTTT,CASSLRAANEKLFF
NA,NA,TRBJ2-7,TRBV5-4,TGTGCCAGCAGCCGCCGGGGGATCTACGAGCAGTACTTC,CASSRRGIYEQYF